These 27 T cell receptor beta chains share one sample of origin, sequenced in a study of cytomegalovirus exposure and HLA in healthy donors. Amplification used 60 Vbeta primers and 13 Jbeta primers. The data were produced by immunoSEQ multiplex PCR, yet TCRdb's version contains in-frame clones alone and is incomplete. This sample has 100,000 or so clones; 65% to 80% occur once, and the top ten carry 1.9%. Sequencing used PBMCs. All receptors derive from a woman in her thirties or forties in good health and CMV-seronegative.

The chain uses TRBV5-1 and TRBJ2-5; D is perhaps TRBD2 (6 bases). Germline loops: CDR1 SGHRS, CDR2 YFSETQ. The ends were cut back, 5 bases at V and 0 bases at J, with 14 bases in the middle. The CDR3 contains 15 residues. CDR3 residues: CASSKTRPNQETQYF. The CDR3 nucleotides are TGCGCCAGCAGTAAGACTAGACCAAACCAAGAGACCCAGTACTTC.

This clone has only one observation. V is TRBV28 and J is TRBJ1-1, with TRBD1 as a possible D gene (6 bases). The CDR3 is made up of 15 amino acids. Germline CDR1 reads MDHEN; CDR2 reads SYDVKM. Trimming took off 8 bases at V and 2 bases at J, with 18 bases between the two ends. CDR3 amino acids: CASDFQQGYNTEAFF. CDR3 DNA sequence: TGTGCCAGCGATTTCCAACAGGGATATAACACTGAAGCTTTCTTT.

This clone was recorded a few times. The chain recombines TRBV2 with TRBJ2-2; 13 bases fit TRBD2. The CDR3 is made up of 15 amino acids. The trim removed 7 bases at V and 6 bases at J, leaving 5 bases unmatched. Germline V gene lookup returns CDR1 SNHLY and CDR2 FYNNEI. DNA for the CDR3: TGTGCCAGCAAGAGAACTAGCGGGGGGGCCGGGGAGCTGTTTTTT. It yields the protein CASKRTSGGAGELFF.

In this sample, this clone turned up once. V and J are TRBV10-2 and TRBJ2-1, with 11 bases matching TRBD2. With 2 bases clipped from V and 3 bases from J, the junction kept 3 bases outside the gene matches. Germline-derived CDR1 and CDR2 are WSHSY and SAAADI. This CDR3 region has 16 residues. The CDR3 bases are TGCGCCAGCAGTGAGACTAGCGGGAGAAACTACAATGAGCAGTTCTTC. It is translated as CASSETSGRNYNEQFF.

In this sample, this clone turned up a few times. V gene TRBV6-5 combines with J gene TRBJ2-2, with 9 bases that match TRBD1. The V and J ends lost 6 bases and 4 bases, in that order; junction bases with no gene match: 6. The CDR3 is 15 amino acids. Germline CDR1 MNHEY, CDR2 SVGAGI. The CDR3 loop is CASRAGTGSTGELFF. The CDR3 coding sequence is TGTGCCAGCAGGGCCGGGACAGGGAGCACCGGGGAGCTGTTTTTT.

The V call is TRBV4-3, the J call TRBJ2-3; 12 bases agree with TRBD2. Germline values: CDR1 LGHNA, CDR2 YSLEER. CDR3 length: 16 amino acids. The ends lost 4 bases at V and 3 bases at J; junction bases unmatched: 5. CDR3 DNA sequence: TGCGCCAGCAGCCGACTAGCGGGGGCCCAGACAGATACGCAGTATTTT. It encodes CASSRLAGAQTDTQYF.

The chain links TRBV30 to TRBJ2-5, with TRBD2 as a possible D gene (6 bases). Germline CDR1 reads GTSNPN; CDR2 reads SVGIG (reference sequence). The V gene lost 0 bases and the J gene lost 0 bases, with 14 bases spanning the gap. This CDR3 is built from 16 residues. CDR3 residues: CAWSVSLSGHQETQYF. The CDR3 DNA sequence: TGTGCCTGGAGTGTTTCTTTAAGCGGGCACCAAGAGACCCAGTACTTC.

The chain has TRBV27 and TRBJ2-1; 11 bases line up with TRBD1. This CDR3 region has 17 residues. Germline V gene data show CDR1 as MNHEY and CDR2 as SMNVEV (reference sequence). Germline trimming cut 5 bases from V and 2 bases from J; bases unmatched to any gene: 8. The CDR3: CASSHLGTGGTYNEQFF. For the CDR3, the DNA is TGTGCCAGCAGTCACCTAGGGACAGGGGGGACCTACAATGAGCAGTTCTTC.

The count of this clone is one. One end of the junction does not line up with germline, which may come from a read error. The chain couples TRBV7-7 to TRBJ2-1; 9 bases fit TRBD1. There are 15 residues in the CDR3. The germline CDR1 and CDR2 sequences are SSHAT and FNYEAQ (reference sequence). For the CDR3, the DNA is TGTGCTAGCAGCCTAGCCGGGACAGGGCGAAATGAGCAGTTCTTC. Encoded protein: CASSLAGTGRNEQFF.

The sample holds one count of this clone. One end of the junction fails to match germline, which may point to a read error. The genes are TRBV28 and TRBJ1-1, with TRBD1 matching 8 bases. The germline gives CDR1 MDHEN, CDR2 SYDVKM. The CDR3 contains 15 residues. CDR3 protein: CASSSSAGGNIEAFF. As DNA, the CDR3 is TGTGCCAGCAGTAGTTCAGCAGGGGGCAACATTGAAGCTTTCTTT.

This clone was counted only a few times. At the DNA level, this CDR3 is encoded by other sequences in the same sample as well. The CDR3 loop reads CASSIDDRASNSPLHF. The CDR3 DNA follows: TGTGCCAGCAGTATAGACGACAGGGCGTCGAATTCACCCCTCCACTTT. V is TRBV2 and J is TRBJ1-6; 7 bases are shared with TRBD1. The germline V gene has CDR1 SNHLY and CDR2 FYNNEI. This CDR3 is built from 16 residues. V shed 5 bases, J shed 7 bases, and the junction held 11 bases outside the gene matches.

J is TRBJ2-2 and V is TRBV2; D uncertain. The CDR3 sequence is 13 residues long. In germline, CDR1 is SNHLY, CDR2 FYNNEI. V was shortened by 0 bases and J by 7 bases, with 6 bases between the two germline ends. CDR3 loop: CASSEARGGELFF. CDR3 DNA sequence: TGTGCCAGCAGTGAAGCTCGAGGCGGGGAGCTGTTTTTT.

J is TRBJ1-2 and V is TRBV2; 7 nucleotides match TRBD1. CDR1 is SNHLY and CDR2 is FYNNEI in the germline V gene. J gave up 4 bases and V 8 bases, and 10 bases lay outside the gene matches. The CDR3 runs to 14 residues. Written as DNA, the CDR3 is TGTGCCAGCCTAAGACAGGGCCTCTTCTATGGCTACACCTTC. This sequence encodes CASLRQGLFYGYTF.

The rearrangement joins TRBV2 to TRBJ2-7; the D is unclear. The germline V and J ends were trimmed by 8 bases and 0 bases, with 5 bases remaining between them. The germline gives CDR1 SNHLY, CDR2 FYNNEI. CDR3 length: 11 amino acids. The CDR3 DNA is TGTGCCAGCCGGTCCTCCTACGAGCAGTACTTC. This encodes CASRSSYEQYF.

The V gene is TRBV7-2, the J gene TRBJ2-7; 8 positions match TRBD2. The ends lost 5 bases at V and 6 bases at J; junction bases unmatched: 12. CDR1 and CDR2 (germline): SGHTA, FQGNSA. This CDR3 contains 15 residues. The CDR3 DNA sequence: TGTGCCAGCAGCGAAAACGGGGGGGCCAGTCTCGAGCAGTACTTC. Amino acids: CASSENGGASLEQYF.

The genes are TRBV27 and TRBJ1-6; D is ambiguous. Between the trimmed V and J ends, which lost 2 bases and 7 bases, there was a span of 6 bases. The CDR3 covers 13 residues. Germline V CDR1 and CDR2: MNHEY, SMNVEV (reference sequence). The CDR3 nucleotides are TGTGCCAGCAGTTTAGCGGCGAATTCACCCCTCCACTTT. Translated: CASSLAANSPLHF.

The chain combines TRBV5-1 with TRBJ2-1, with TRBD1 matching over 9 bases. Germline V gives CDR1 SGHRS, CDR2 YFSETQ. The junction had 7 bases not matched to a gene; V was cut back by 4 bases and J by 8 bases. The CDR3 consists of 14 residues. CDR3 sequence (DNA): TGCGCCAGCAGCACCGGACAGGGGCGGGATGAGCAGTTCTTC. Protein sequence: CASSTGQGRDEQFF.

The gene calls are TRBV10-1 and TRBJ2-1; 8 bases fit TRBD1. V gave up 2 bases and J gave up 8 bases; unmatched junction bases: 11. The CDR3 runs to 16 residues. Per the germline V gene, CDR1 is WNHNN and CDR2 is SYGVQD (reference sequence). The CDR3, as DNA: TGCGCCAGCAGTGAGGGACAGGGACCCACAGACCATGAGCAGTTCTTC. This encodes CASSEGQGPTDHEQFF.

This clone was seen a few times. CDR3 sequence reads: CASGLSETQYF. As DNA, the CDR3 is TGTGCTAGTGGTTTGTCGGAGACCCAGTACTTC. The chain combines TRBV12-5 with TRBJ2-5; D uncertain. Trimming took off 2 bases at V and 5 bases at J, with 3 bases between the two ends. Germline V gene data show CDR1 as LGHNT and CDR2 as FRNRAP. This CDR3 region has 11 residues. The full variable domain, completed using reference TRBV12-5 and TRBJ2-5, is DARVTQTPRHKVTEMGQEVTMRCQPILGHNTVFWYRQTMMQGLELLAYFRNRAPLDDSGMPKDRFSAEMPDATLATLKIQPSEPRDSAVYFCASGLSETQYFGPGTRLLVL.

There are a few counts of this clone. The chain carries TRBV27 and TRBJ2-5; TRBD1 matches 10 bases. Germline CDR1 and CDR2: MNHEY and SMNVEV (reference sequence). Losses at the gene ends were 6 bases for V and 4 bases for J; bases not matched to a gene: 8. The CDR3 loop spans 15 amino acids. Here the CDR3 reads CASSQGTGEIETQYF. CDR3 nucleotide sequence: TGTGCCAGCAGCCAAGGGACAGGGGAGATAGAGACCCAGTACTTC.

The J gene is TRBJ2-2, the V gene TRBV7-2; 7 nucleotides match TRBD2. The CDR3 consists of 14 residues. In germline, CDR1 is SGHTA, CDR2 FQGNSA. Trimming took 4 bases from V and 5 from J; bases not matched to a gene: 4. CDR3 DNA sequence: TGTGCCAGCAGCTGGTCGGGGGGTACCGGGGAGCTGTTTTTT. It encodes CASSWSGGTGELFF.

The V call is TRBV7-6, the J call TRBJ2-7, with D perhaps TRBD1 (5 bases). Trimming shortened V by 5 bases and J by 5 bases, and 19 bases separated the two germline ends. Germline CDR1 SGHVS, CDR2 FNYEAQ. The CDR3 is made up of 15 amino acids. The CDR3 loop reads CASSDPGQGMNEQYF. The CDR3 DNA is TGTGCCAGCAGCGACCCGGGCCAGGGCATGAACGAGCAGTACTTC. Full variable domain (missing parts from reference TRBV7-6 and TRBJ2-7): GAGVSQSPRYKVTKRGQDVALRCDPISGHVSLYWYRQALGQGPEFLTYFNYEAQQDKSGLPNDRFSAERPEGSISTLTIQRTEQRDSAMYRCASSDPGQGMNEQYFGPGTRLTVT.

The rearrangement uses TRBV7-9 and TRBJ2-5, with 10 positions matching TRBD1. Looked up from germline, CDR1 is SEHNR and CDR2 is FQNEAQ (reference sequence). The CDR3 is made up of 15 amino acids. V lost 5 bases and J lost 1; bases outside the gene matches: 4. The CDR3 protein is CASSPGQGGQETQYF. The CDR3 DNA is TGTGCCAGCAGCCCTGGACAGGGGGGCCAAGAGACCCAGTACTTC. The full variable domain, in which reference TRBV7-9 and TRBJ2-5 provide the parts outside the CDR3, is DTGVSQNPRHKITKRGQNVTFRCDPISEHNRLYWYRQTLGQGPEFLTYFQNEAQLEKSRLLSDRFSAERPKGSFSTLEIQRTEQGDSAMYLCASSPGQGGQETQYFGPGTRLLVL.

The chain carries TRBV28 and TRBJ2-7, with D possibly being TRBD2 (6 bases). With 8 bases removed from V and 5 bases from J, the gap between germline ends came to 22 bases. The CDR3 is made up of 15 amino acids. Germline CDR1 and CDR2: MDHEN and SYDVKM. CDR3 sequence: CASLGAPSEPHEQYF. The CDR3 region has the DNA TGTGCCAGCCTGGGAGCCCCTAGCGAGCCCCACGAGCAGTACTTC.

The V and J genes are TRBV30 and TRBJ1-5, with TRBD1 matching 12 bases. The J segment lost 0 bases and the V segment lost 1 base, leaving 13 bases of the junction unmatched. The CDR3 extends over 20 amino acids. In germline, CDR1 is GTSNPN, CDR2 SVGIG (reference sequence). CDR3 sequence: CAWSETYGTGGSYSNQPQHF. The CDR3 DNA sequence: TGTGCCTGGAGTGAGACCTATGGGACAGGGGGCTCCTATAGCAATCAGCCCCAGCATTTT.

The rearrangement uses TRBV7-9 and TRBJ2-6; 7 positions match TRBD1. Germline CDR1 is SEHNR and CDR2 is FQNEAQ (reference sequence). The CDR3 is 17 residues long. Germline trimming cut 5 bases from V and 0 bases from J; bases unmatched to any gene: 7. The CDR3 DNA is TGTGCCAGCAGCAGAAGGACAGGTAACTCTGGGGCCAACGTCCTGACTTTC. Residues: CASSRRTGNSGANVLTF.

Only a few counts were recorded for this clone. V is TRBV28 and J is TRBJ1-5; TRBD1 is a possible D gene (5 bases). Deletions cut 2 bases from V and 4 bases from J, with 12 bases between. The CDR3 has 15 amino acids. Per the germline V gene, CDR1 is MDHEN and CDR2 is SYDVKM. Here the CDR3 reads CASSLGGVGNQPQHF. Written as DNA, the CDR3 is TGTGCCAGCAGTTTAGGGGGGGTTGGGAATCAGCCCCAGCATTTT.